The rows below give T cell receptor beta chains drawn from one sample of a study of breast tumors, draining lymph nodes, adjacent tissues. Each CDR3 protein is one row after TCRdb ran MiXCR on the multiplex PCR reads. This table has about 100,000 distinct CDR3 sequences, 21% appearing once. What was sequenced was axillary lymph node tissue. The receptors were gathered from a female donor with breast cancer. Some clones in this sample may be carry-over from other donors' samples. CDR3s include the opening cysteine and the closing phenylalanine or tryptophan. A D gene is named only where the DNA matches it firmly. The size entry is marked missing in some rows and otherwise reads once, few, many or a size class.

>many|TRBV5-1|TRBJ2-7|TRBD2
TGCGCCAGCAGCTTTGGACCCCAAGCGGGGAACTCCTACGAGCAGTACTTC
CASSFGPQAGNSYEQYF
>many|TRBV7-9|TRBJ2-5|NA
TGTGCCAGCAGCCCTGGGGCGAGTACCTTGTACCAAGAGACCCAGTACTTC
CASSPGASTLYQETQYF
>many|TRBV25-1|TRBJ2-7|TRBD2
TGTGCCAGCAGCGGGGGGAACTCCTACGAGCAGTACTTC
CASSGGNSYEQYF
>many|TRBV24-1|TRBJ1-2|NA
TGTGCCACCAGTGATAACCGACAGCCCAACTATGGCTACACCTTC
CATSDNRQPNYGYTF
>many|TRBV5-6|TRBJ2-6|NA
TGTGCCAGCAGCCCCCCCAGGGTCTCTGGGGCCAACGTCCTGACTTTC
CASSPPRVSGANVLTF
>many|TRBV5-1|TRBJ2-3|NA
TGCGCCAGCAGCTTGTTTAGTACGGTGGATACGCAGTATTTT
CASSLFSTVDTQYF
>many|TRBV20-1|TRBJ2-1|TRBD2
TGCAGTGCTAGAGCGTCACTTCAACTAGCGGGAAACAATGAGCAGTTCTTC
CSARASLQLAGNNEQFF
>many|TRBV11-2|TRBJ2-3|TRBD2
TGTGCCAGCAGCTTGGCTAGCGGGGAGTTCACAGATACGCAGTATTTT
CASSLASGEFTDTQYF
>many|TRBV9|TRBJ1-2|TRBD1
TGTGCCAGCAGCCAAGGGACAGGAGGGCCCTACACCTTC
CASSQGTGGPYTF
>NA|TRBV12-3/TRBV12-4|TRBJ2-3|TRBD2
TGTGCCAGCATCAGAGCGGGGGAACTAGGGCAGTATTTT
CASIRAGELGQYF
>many|TRBV19|TRBJ1-3|TRBD1
TGTGCCAGTAGTTGGACAGGGCCTGGAAACACCATATATTTT
CASSWTGPGNTIYF
>many|TRBV5-8|TRBJ2-3|NA
TGTGCCAGCAGCTCGACATATAAGGGAGATACGCAGTATTTT
CASSSTYKGDTQYF
>few|TRBV7-6|TRBJ2-2|NA
TGTGCCAGCATTATAGGGCTCACCGGGGAGCTGTTTTTT
CASIIGLTGELFF
>many|TRBV2|TRBJ2-2|NA
TGTGCCAGCAGTGCACAGGGGACTAAGAACACCGGGGAGCTGTTTTTT
CASSAQGTKNTGELFF
>few|TRBV9|TRBJ2-3|TRBD2
TGTGCCAGCAGCGTAGGCCTAGCGGGGGCCACAGATACGCAGTATTTT
CASSVGLAGATDTQYF
>NA|TRBV30|TRBJ2-3|NA
TGTGCCTGGAGTGTACGATATACGCAGTATTTT
CAWSVRYTQYF
>few|TRBV27|TRBJ2-1|TRBD2
TGTGCCAGCTTTGGACTAGTCACCAATGAGCAGTTCTTC
CASFGLVTNEQFF
>NA|TRBV7-9|TRBJ2-6|NA
TGTGCCGGCAGCTTAATCTCTGGAGGAGACAGTTTATTCTCTGGGGCCAACGTCCTGACTTTC
CAGSLISGGDSLFSGANVLTF
>many|TRBV12-5|TRBJ2-5|TRBD2
TGTGCTAGTGGAACCGGGACTAAAGAGACCCAGTACTTC
CASGTGTKETQYF
>once|TRBV30|TRBJ2-1|TRBD1
TGTGCCTGGAGCCGGCCTGGGACAGGGAGATACAATGAGCAGTTCTTC
CAWSRPGTGRYNEQFF
>many|TRBV3-1|TRBJ2-3|NA
TGTGCCAGCAGCCAAGTCCCAGGGGCAGATACGCAGTATTTT
CASSQVPGADTQYF
>NA|TRBV15|TRBJ2-7|TRBD1
TGTGCCACCAGCAGAGGGACAGGGCTCGGGCAGTACTTC
CATSRGTGLGQYF
>NA|TRBV30|TRBJ1-2|NA
TGTGCCTGGAGCCTGGATCCTCGCTATGGCTACACCTTC
CAWSLDPRYGYTF
>NA|TRBV20-1|TRBJ2-2|TRBD2
TGCAGTGCTAGAGCGGGGGGGCGGGGCACCGGGGAGCTGTTTTTT
CSARAGGRGTGELFF
>NA|TRBV19|TRBJ1-4|TRBD1
TGTGCCAGTAGTCCCGGACAGGGTGGATGGGAAAAACTGTTTTTT
CASSPGQGGWEKLFF
>many|TRBV5-8|TRBJ1-6|NA
TGTGCCAGCAGCACCGGGACTCTGCTCGGTAATTCACCCCTCCACTTT
CASSTGTLLGNSPLHF
>many|TRBV29-1|TRBJ2-1|NA
TGCAGCGTGCTTGGACCAGGGAATGAGCAGTTCTTC
CSVLGPGNEQFF
>many|TRBV4-1|TRBJ1-5|NA
TGCGCCAGCAGCCAATCTCGAGGGGGTCCCGCTCAGCCCCAGCATTTT
CASSQSRGGPAQPQHF
>many|TRBV9|TRBJ2-1|TRBD2
TGTGCCAGCAGCGTCGGGACTAGCGGGGGGATGGAGGAGCAGTTCTTC
CASSVGTSGGMEEQFF
>few|TRBV5-1|TRBJ2-2|NA
TGCGCCAGCAGCTTCCGGACTGCGAACACCGGGGAGCTGTTTTTT
CASSFRTANTGELFF
>many|TRBV14|TRBJ2-3|NA
TGTGCCAGCAGCCAAGATCTCGTCGCAGATACGCAGTATTTT
CASSQDLVADTQYF
>NA|TRBV6-5|TRBJ2-7|TRBD2
TGTGCCAGCAGTTACTCGACTAGCGGGGCCTACGAGCAGTACTTC
CASSYSTSGAYEQYF